This entry lists 21 T cell receptor beta chains sequenced from one sample in a study of control samples from healthy donors and cancer patients (dated by TCRdb to about 2020). Library construction relied on the immunoSEQ multiplex PCR assay. Here the immuneACCESS table is served through TCRdb, limited to in-frame sequences with V and J called. Missing clones are a known gap in these copies; in checked studies unresolved V genes cover under half, and the rest lacks a known reason. Recorded for this sample are tens of thousands of clones; 93% of them occurred a single time. 1.3% of the sample comes from the top ten. The sequenced sample consisted of PBMCs. The receptor set was obtained from a woman in her thirties or forties with lung cancer.

The CDR3 protein is CASSPGRDRAQETQYF. The CDR3 DNA sequence: TGTGCCAGCAGTCCCGGGAGGGACAGAGCTCAAGAGACCCAGTACTTC. The rearrangement links TRBV28 to TRBJ2-5; D perhaps matches TRBD2 (8 bases). Deletions cut 5 bases from V and 2 bases from J, with 18 bases between. CDR1 is MDHEN, CDR2 SYDVKM, per germline. The CDR3 is 16 residues long.

The chain has TRBV24-1 and TRBJ2-7, with 8 bases matching TRBD2. The CDR3 loop spans 14 amino acids. CDR1 and CDR2 (germline): KGHDR, SFDVKD. J was trimmed by 0 bases and V by 8 bases; bases with no gene match: 5. CDR3 sequence reads: CATKVAGSSYEQYF. The CDR3 bases are TGTGCCACCAAGGTAGCGGGGTCCTCCTACGAGCAGTACTTC.

This rearrangement joins TRBV20-1 to TRBJ1-1; D not certain. V was shortened by 3 bases and J by 0 bases, with 5 bases between the two germline ends. Germline V lookup: CDR1 DFQATT, CDR2 SNEGSKA (reference sequence). The CDR3 contains 12 residues. In DNA, the CDR3 is TGCAGTGCTAGTTCAGTGAACACTGAAGCTTTCTTT. Translation: CSASSVNTEAFF.

The CDR3 DNA follows: TGTGCCGGGGGACAGGGGGCGTCACCTAAGGTGAAATCACCCCTCCACTTT. Protein sequence: CAGGQGASPKVKSPLHF. The chain joins TRBV30 to TRBJ1-6, with 12 bases matching TRBD1. Germline CDR1 and CDR2: GTSNPN and SVGIG (reference sequence). CDR3 length: 17 amino acids. With V trimmed by 8 bases and J by 10 bases, 18 bases remained unmatched.

The CDR3 DNA reads TGTGCCAGCTCACCAAAGGGAAACGGCTACGAGCAGTACTTC. Residues: CASSPKGNGYEQYF. The rearrangement joins TRBV18 to TRBJ2-7; no clear D. Germline CDR1 is KGHSH and CDR2 is LQKENI. The CDR3 is made up of 14 amino acids. Trimming shortened V by 2 bases and J by 3 bases, and 11 bases separated the two germline ends. Full variable domain (rest looked up from reference TRBV18 and TRBJ2-7): NAGVMQNPRHLVRRRGQEARLRCSPMKGHSHVYWYRQLPEEGLKFMVYLQKENIIDESGMPKERFSAEFPKEGPSILRIQQVVRGDSAAYFCASSPKGNGYEQYFGPGTRLTVT.

V gene TRBV11-2 combines with J gene TRBJ1-2; possible D gene TRBD1, 6 bases. With 2 bases removed from V and 3 bases from J, the gap between germline ends came to 10 bases. The CDR3 sequence is 14 residues long. Germline CDR1 and CDR2: SGHAT and FQNNGV. Here the CDR3 DNA reads TGTGCCAGCAGCTTAAAGGGGGTCGACTATGGCTACACCTTC. Its protein product is CASSLKGVDYGYTF.

The CDR3 reads CASSGQGLAEAFF. CDR3 sequence (DNA): TGTGCCAGCAGTGGACAGGGGTTGGCTGAAGCTTTCTTT. The V and J genes are TRBV2 and TRBJ1-1, with 8 bases identical to TRBD1. Germline CDR1 SNHLY, CDR2 FYNNEI. V lost 4 bases, J lost 6 bases, and 4 bases stayed unmatched. CDR3 length: 13 residues.

Regarding this clone: Germline and junction disagree at one end, which may indicate a read error. This chain uses TRBV7-7 with TRBJ2-2, with a weak D call TRBD2 (5 bases). The CDR3 runs to 15 residues. The V gene's germline CDR1 is SSHAT and CDR2 FNYEAQ (reference sequence). The DNA of the CDR3 is TGTGCTAGCAGCTCCCGCCTGGAGGCCTCTGGGGAGCTGTTTTTT. This sequence encodes CASSSRLEASGELFF.

V is TRBV7-3 and J is TRBJ2-1, with TRBD1 identical over 8 bases. V was clipped by 5 bases and J by 4 bases; unmatched bases: 10. There are 16 residues in the CDR3. CDR1 and CDR2 (germline): SGHTA, FQGTGA. CDR3 bases: TGTGCCAGCAGCCCAACTCGGCAGGGGGCTTACAATGAGCAGTTCTTC. Amino acid sequence: CASSPTRQGAYNEQFF. The complete variable domain, with remaining parts taken from reference TRBV7-3 and TRBJ2-1, reads GAGVSQTPSNKVTEKGKYVELRCDPISGHTALYWYRQSLGQGPEFLIYFQGTGAADDSGLPNDRFFAVRPEGSVSTLKIQRTERGDSAVYLCASSPTRQGAYNEQFFGPGTRLTVL.

The rearrangement uses TRBV7-9 and TRBJ1-5; 11 nucleotides align to TRBD1. The J segment lost 5 bases and the V segment lost 5 bases, leaving 5 bases of the junction unmatched. The CDR3 is 15 residues long. The germline CDR1 and CDR2 sequences are SEHNR and FQNEAQ (reference sequence). The CDR3 region has the DNA TGTGCCAGCAGCGCCCGGACAGGGGGCGATCAGCCCCAGCATTTT. It translates to CASSARTGGDQPQHF.

The V and J genes are TRBV29-1 and TRBJ1-1; TRBD1 agrees at 10 bases. This CDR3 has 15 amino acids. Germline lookup yields CDR1 SQVTM and CDR2 ANQGSEA. The V gene end was trimmed by 3 bases and the J gene end by 1 base; junction bases not matched to a gene: 5. The CDR3 DNA sequence: TGCAGCGTTGAGACAGGGGGCTCTGCGAACACTGAAGCTTTCTTT. The encoded protein is CSVETGGSANTEAFF. The full variable domain, completed using reference TRBV29-1 and TRBJ1-1, is SAVISQKPSRDICQRGTSLTIQCQVDSQVTMMFWYRQQPGQSLTLIATANQGSEATYESGFVIDKFPISRPNLTFSTLTVSNMSPEDSSIYLCSVETGGSANTEAFFGQGTRLTVV.

The chain joins TRBV18 to TRBJ1-1; unclear D gene. CDR1 and CDR2 from the germline V gene are KGHSH and LQKENI. Trimming left V 3 bases short and J 5 bases short, with 13 bases between. This CDR3 contains 14 residues. CDR3 nucleotides: TGTGCCAGCTCACCTTGGCATATCGGAACTGAAGCTTTCTTT. Its translation: CASSPWHIGTEAFF.

This chain joins TRBV3-1 (or the pseudogene TRBV3-2) and TRBJ2-7; 10 nucleotides line up with TRBD2. Unmatched junction bases numbered 10, after V lost 0 bases and J lost 5 bases. The CDR3 is 17 residues long. CDR1 LGHDT and CDR2 YNNKEL come from the germline V gene (reference sequence). CDR3 amino acids: CASSQDLWSGGANEQYF. The CDR3 DNA follows: TGTGCCAGCAGCCAAGATCTTTGGAGCGGGGGGGCGAACGAGCAGTACTTC.

V usage is TRBV9 and J usage is TRBJ2-3; 8 bases agree with TRBD2. The CDR3 has 17 residues. Germline V gene data show CDR1 as SGDLS and CDR2 as YYNGEE. With V trimmed by 2 bases and J by 0 bases, 8 bases remained unmatched. CDR3 loop: CASSVGLAGTSTDTQYF. CDR3 in DNA: TGTGCCAGCAGCGTGGGATTAGCGGGGACTAGCACAGATACGCAGTATTTT.

The gene calls are TRBV27 and TRBJ1-2, with D possibly being TRBD1 (5 bases). The CDR3 loop spans 14 amino acids. Trimming took 3 bases from V and 10 from J, leaving 18 bases between them. Germline CDR1 MNHEY, CDR2 SMNVEV (reference sequence). The CDR3 protein is CASSLSGTAISYTF. The CDR3 coding sequence is TGTGCCAGCAGTTTGTCCGGGACGGCTATATCCTACACCTTC.

This chain connects TRBV7-9 to TRBJ2-2; 12 bases are shared with TRBD2. J was trimmed by 4 bases and V by 6 bases; bases with no gene match: 6. The germline CDR1 and CDR2 sequences are SEHNR and FQNEAQ (reference sequence). CDR3 length: 16 residues. The CDR3 coding sequence is TGTGCCAGCAGTTCTAGCGGGGGGGCAATCACCGGGGAGCTGTTTTTT. Protein sequence: CASSSSGGAITGELFF.

The chain uses TRBV19 and TRBJ2-6; D unclear. The ends were cut back, 5 bases at V and 4 bases at J, with 9 bases in the middle. The V gene's germline CDR1 is LNHDA and CDR2 SQIVND (reference sequence). The CDR3 contains 14 residues. CDR3 in amino acids: CASSRFGGANVLTF. The CDR3, as DNA: TGTGCCAGTAGTCGATTTGGCGGGGCCAACGTCCTGACTTTC.

V usage is TRBV30 and J usage is TRBJ1-1; D perhaps matches TRBD1 (6 bases). The CDR3 extends over 15 amino acids. V lost 2 bases, J lost 4 bases, and 17 bases lay in between. The germline gives CDR1 GTSNPN, CDR2 SVGIG (reference sequence). The CDR3 DNA reads as TGTGCCTGGAGTTTTACAGGGTCGGTGAGCACTGAAGCTTTCTTT. The encoded protein is CAWSFTGSVSTEAFF.

The genes are TRBV7-8 and TRBJ1-2; a possible D gene is TRBD1 (6 bases). This CDR3 has 13 residues. CDR1 is SGHVS, CDR2 FQNEAQ, per germline. Trimming pared 4 bases from V and 4 bases from J, leaving 10 bases between. The CDR3 bases are TGTGCCAGCAGCTCAACAGGGACCTATGGCTACACCTTC. This sequence encodes CASSSTGTYGYTF.

The chain carries TRBV29-1 and TRBJ1-2, with D tentatively TRBD1 (5 bases). This CDR3 spans 12 amino acids. The germline gives CDR1 SQVTM, CDR2 ANQGSEA. The V end was cut by 5 bases, the J end by 3 bases, with 10 bases between. The DNA for the CDR3 is TGCAGCGTTAGTAGGGGAGACTATGGCTACACCTTC. Translated, it gives CSVSRGDYGYTF. The full variable domain, its missing parts supplied by reference TRBV29-1 and TRBJ1-2, is SAVISQKPSRDICQRGTSLTIQCQVDSQVTMMFWYRQQPGQSLTLIATANQGSEATYESGFVIDKFPISRPNLTFSTLTVSNMSPEDSSIYLCSVSRGDYGYTFGSGTRLTVV.

The rearrangement joins TRBV19 to TRBJ1-5; D is undetermined. Trimming removed 5 bases from V and 3 bases from J, with 11 bases in between. Germline CDR1 is LNHDA and CDR2 is SQIVND (reference sequence). The CDR3 length is 14 residues. The DNA for the CDR3 is TGTGCCAGTAGTTGGCCGGGTTTCAATCAGCCCCAGCATTTT. Residues: CASSWPGFNQPQHF. The whole variable domain, remainder taken from reference TRBV19 and TRBJ1-5, is DGGITQSPKYLFRKEGQNVTLSCEQNLNHDAMYWYRQDPGQGLRLIYYSQIVNDFQKGDIAEGYSVSREKKESFPLTVTSAQKNPTAFYLCASSWPGFNQPQHFGDGTRLSIL.